This passage covers 32 T cell receptor beta chains from one sample sequenced in a study of OX40 agonist ivuxolimab in advanced cancers. The library was obtained by the immunoSEQ multiplex PCR assay. TCRdb carries this immuneACCESS record with in-frame sequences only. Its versions omit some clonotypes, under half of them owing to an unresolved V gene in the studies checked, with the rest unexplained. The table for this sample lists some 37,000 clones; about 88% of them were counted only once. The top ten hold 4% of the sample. The material sequenced was CD4+ or CD8+ T cells sorted from blood, taken in a trial of the OX40 agonist ivuxolimab. The source is an adult with an advanced solid tumor such as melanoma, head and neck, liver or kidney cancer.

The chain recombines TRBV6-5 with TRBJ1-1; 7 nucleotides agree with TRBD1. V lost 6 bases, J lost 3 bases, and 7 bases stayed unmatched. The germline V gene encodes CDR1 MNHEY and CDR2 SVGAGI. This CDR3 is 14 amino acids long. The CDR3 here is CASSRTGLDTEAFF. As DNA, the CDR3 is TGTGCCAGCAGCCGGACAGGATTGGACACTGAAGCTTTCTTT.

The chain couples TRBV29-1 to TRBJ1-5; 7 bases fit TRBD1. The CDR3 runs 12 residues. V shed 7 bases, J shed 3 bases, and the junction held 3 bases outside the gene matches. Germline V lookup: CDR1 SQVTM, CDR2 ANQGSEA. For the CDR3, the DNA is TGCAGCGCGACAGGGTACAATCAGCCCCAGCATTTT. Its protein is CSATGYNQPQHF.

V gene TRBV10-3 combines with J gene TRBJ1-3, with D unresolved. CDR3 length equals 12 residues. Trimming pared 8 bases from V and 4 bases from J, leaving 9 bases between. Looked up from germline, CDR1 is ENHRY and CDR2 is SYGVKD. The CDR3 DNA follows: TGTGCCATCTCCTCGGACGGAAACACCATATATTTT. As protein: CAISSDGNTIYF.

This chain links TRBV5-4 with TRBJ1-6; the D is unclear. Trimming took off 1 base at V and 9 bases at J, with 14 bases between the two ends. The CDR3 sequence is 15 residues long. The germline V gene has CDR1 SGHNT and CDR2 YYREEE (reference sequence). The CDR3 region is CASSLRPRSSSPLHF. The CDR3 DNA sequence: TGTGCCAGCAGCTTGAGACCCCGTAGCAGTTCACCCCTCCACTTT. The complete variable domain, with remaining parts taken from reference TRBV5-4 and TRBJ1-6, reads ETGVTQSPTHLIKTRGQQVTLRCSSQSGHNTVSWYQQALGQGPQFIFQYYREEENGRGNFPPRFSGLQFPNYSSELNVNALELDDSALYLCASSLRPRSSSPLHFGNGTRLTVT.

The rearrangement joins TRBV18 to TRBJ2-3, with TRBD2 identical over 8 bases. V lost 3 bases and J lost 3; bases outside the gene matches: 8. The CDR3 is made up of 16 amino acids. Germline V CDR1 and CDR2: KGHSH, LQKENI. CDR3 nucleotide sequence: TGTGCCAGCTCACCTTCACTAGCGGATGGGACAGATACGCAGTATTTT. Translation gives CASSPSLADGTDTQYF.

The chain recombines TRBV9 with TRBJ1-3; D gene unclear. Germline V lookup: CDR1 SGDLS, CDR2 YYNGEE. CDR3 length equals 14 residues. Trimming removed 0 bases at V and 6 bases at J, with 10 bases between. CDR3 loop: CASSVGTAENTIYF. The CDR3 DNA reads TGTGCCAGCAGCGTAGGGACGGCGGAAAACACCATATATTTT.

The CDR3 reads CATSRDWREGTQYF. CDR3 sequence (DNA): TGTGCCACCAGCAGAGATTGGAGAGAAGGGACCCAGTACTTC. The V call is TRBV15, the J call TRBJ2-5; D not certain. CDR1 and CDR2 from the germline V gene are LNHNV and YYDKDF (reference sequence). There are 14 residues in the CDR3. V dropped 0 bases and J dropped 7 bases, with 12 bases sitting between them.

This chain connects TRBV29-1 to TRBJ1-1, with a possible D match to TRBD1 (5 bases). The CDR3 contains 13 residues. Trimming removed 7 bases from V and 1 base from J, with 13 bases in between. Germline-derived CDR1 and CDR2 are SQVTM and ANQGSEA. The CDR3 nucleotides are TGCAGCGCAAGGTGGGGCGCGAACACTGAAGCTTTCTTT. Protein sequence: CSARWGANTEAFF.

The V gene is TRBV7-2, the J gene TRBJ2-1, with TRBD2 matching 15 bases. The junction had 2 bases not matched to a gene; V was cut back by 4 bases and J by 7 bases. This CDR3 has 15 residues. CDR1 is SGHTA and CDR2 is FQGNSA in the germline V gene. The CDR3 spells CASSSGLAGGNEQFF. In nucleotides, the CDR3 is TGTGCCAGCAGCTCGGGACTAGCGGGGGGAAATGAGCAGTTCTTC.

The chain has TRBV7-2 and TRBJ1-2; a weak D match, TRBD1 (5 bases). The germline gives CDR1 SGHTA, CDR2 FQGNSA. Trimming removed 1 base from V and 6 bases from J, with 12 bases in between. The CDR3 extends over 14 amino acids. The CDR3 region is CASSLGGFWDGYTF. The CDR3 nucleotides read TGTGCCAGCAGCTTAGGGGGGTTTTGGGATGGCTACACCTTC.

This chain connects TRBV11-2 to TRBJ1-5, with no clear D. CDR1 is SGHAT, CDR2 FQNNGV, per germline. This CDR3 region has 17 residues. V shed 2 bases and J shed 3 bases, with 17 bases lying between them. Here the CDR3 DNA reads TGTGCCAGCAGCTTATTAGAGGAGATTCCCTCCAATCAGCCCCAGCATTTT. Protein product: CASSLLEEIPSNQPQHF. The variable domain in full, completed from reference TRBV11-2 and TRBJ1-5, reads EAGVAQSPRYKIIEKRQSVAFWCNPISGHATLYWYQQILGQGPKLLIQFQNNGVVDDSQLPKDRFSAERLKGVDSTLKIQPAKLEDSAVYLCASSLLEEIPSNQPQHFGDGTRLSIL.

The J gene is TRBJ1-5, the V gene TRBV5-1; 7 bases agree with TRBD1. This CDR3 contains 14 residues. With V trimmed by 0 bases and J by 5 bases, 2 bases remained unmatched. The germline CDR1 and CDR2 sequences are SGHRS and YFSETQ. DNA of the CDR3: TGCGCCAGCAGCTTGGAAACAGGGGATCAGCCCCAGCATTTT. Its translation: CASSLETGDQPQHF.

V is TRBV11-2 and J is TRBJ2-4; TRBD1 is a possible D gene (6 bases). Germline V lookup: CDR1 SGHAT, CDR2 FQNNGV. The CDR3 has 14 amino acids. Trimming stripped 3 bases from V and 8 bases from J, with 14 bases between. CDR3 nucleotides: TGTGCCAGCAGCTTTGGGGGCCTGGGAGACATTCAGTACTTC. It codes for CASSFGGLGDIQYF.

The V gene is TRBV18, the J gene TRBJ2-3; a possible D gene is TRBD1 (5 bases). The CDR3 has 15 amino acids. Trimming removed 0 bases at V and 6 bases at J, with 13 bases between. Germline CDR1 KGHSH, CDR2 LQKENI. This CDR3 reads CASSPPGPTSDTQYF. CDR3 nucleotide sequence: TGTGCCAGCTCACCACCGGGGCCTACATCGGATACGCAGTATTTT.

The rearrangement links TRBV30 to TRBJ2-7; D possibly uses TRBD1 or TRBD2 (5 bases each). V was pared by 0 bases and J by 2 bases, with 8 bases between. Germline values: CDR1 GTSNPN, CDR2 SVGIG (reference sequence). The CDR3 length is 13 residues. In DNA form, the CDR3 reads TGTGCCTGGAGTGTCGGGGCGACCTACGAGCAGTACTTC. Translation: CAWSVGATYEQYF.

The chain uses TRBV2 and TRBJ1-5; tentatively, D is TRBD1 (6 bases). V was pared by 8 bases and J by 5 bases, with 19 bases between. The CDR3 has 15 residues. Germline V gene data show CDR1 as SNHLY and CDR2 as FYNNEI. The CDR3 loop reads CASGKDRFGDQPQHF. The CDR3 nucleotides read TGTGCCAGCGGAAAAGACAGGTTCGGCGATCAGCCCCAGCATTTT.

The chain combines TRBV29-1 with TRBJ2-7, with D perhaps matching TRBD2 (5 bases). The V end was cut by 6 bases, the J end by 3 bases, with 12 bases between. Germline CDR1 and CDR2: SQVTM and ANQGSEA. The CDR3 runs 12 residues. Written as DNA, the CDR3 is TGCAGCGTAGGAAACGGGATCTACGAGCAGTACTTC. This sequence encodes CSVGNGIYEQYF.

This clone was seen only once. This sequence joins TRBV5-1 and TRBJ2-5, with D perhaps TRBD1 (6 bases). This CDR3 has 15 residues. CDR1 and CDR2 (germline): SGHRS, YFSETQ. Trimming removed 7 bases at V and 5 bases at J, with 21 bases between. CDR3 amino acids: CASSWGRPTGETQYF. Here the CDR3 DNA reads TGCGCCAGCTCTTGGGGGCGACCGACGGGGGAGACCCAGTACTTC.

The rearrangement joins TRBV30 to TRBJ2-1; D call uncertain. CDR1 and CDR2 from the germline V gene are GTSNPN and SVGIG (reference sequence). The CDR3 spans 13 residues. The CDR3 here is CALAFSSYNEQFF. CDR3 DNA sequence: TGTGCTTTGGCTTTTAGCTCCTACAATGAGCAGTTCTTC.

V and J are TRBV7-2 and TRBJ1-2; D is uncertain. The CDR3 consists of 13 residues. Germline V CDR1 and CDR2: SGHTA, FQGNSA. V was clipped by 2 bases and J by 6 bases, with 10 bases between them. In nucleotides, the CDR3 is TGTGCCAGCAGCTTATCCCCGGGAGATGGCTACACCTTC. As protein: CASSLSPGDGYTF. Using reference TRBV7-2 and TRBJ1-2 for the parts outside the CDR3, the full variable domain is GAGVSQSPSNKVTEKGKDVELRCDPISGHTALYWYRQSLGQGLEFLIYFQGNSAPDKSGLPSDRFSAERTGGSVSTLTIQRTQQEDSAVYLCASSLSPGDGYTFGSGTRLTVV.

DNA of the CDR3: TGTGCCAGCAGTACCGGGGTATTCTATGGCTACACCTTC. It yields the protein CASSTGVFYGYTF. The chain joins TRBV28 to TRBJ1-2; D gene unclear. Germline values: CDR1 MDHEN, CDR2 SYDVKM. This CDR3 has 13 amino acids. V was shortened by 5 bases and J by 4 bases, with 11 bases between the two germline ends.

The V and J genes are TRBV7-9 and TRBJ1-2; the D gene is possibly TRBD1 (5 bases). Between the trimmed V and J ends, which lost 1 base and 2 bases, there was a span of 5 bases. The CDR3 is made up of 13 amino acids. The germline V gene has CDR1 SEHNR and CDR2 FQNEAQ (reference sequence). CDR3 DNA sequence: TGTGCCAGCAGCTTAGGGGGGAACTATGGCTACACCTTC. As protein: CASSLGGNYGYTF.

This chain connects TRBV23-1 to TRBJ2-5, with D unresolved. TRBV23-1 is an ORF; its function is uncertain. V lost 6 bases and J lost 4, with 0 bases in between. This CDR3 contains 9 residues. CDR3 protein: CASRETQYF. Here the CDR3 DNA reads TGCGCCAGCAGAGAGACCCAGTACTTC.

The rearrangement joins TRBV6-1 to TRBJ1-1; D remains ambiguous. Deletions cut 7 bases from V and 5 bases from J, with 17 bases between. CDR1 and CDR2 (germline): MNHNS, SASEGT. The CDR3 spans 14 residues. The DNA of the CDR3 is TGTGCCAGCACCGAAAGTTGGACGGGGACTGAAGCTTTCTTT. It translates to CASTESWTGTEAFF.

This chain links TRBV7-3 with TRBJ2-1, with 10 bases aligning to TRBD2. The CDR3 spans 16 residues. V shed 4 bases and J 1 base; nucleotides not matched to a gene: 4. Per germline, CDR1 SGHTA and CDR2 FQGTGA. CDR3 amino acids: CASSSSGGGSYNEQFF. The CDR3 DNA reads TGTGCCAGCAGCTCTAGCGGGGGAGGGTCCTACAATGAGCAGTTCTTC.

This chain connects TRBV28 to TRBJ2-1; 10 nucleotides agree with TRBD1. The CDR3 runs to 21 residues. The V segment lost 3 bases and the J segment 5 bases; nucleotides outside the gene matches: 22. Germline lookup yields CDR1 MDHEN and CDR2 SYDVKM. CDR3 sequence: CASSFPSHFLSLGTGDNEQFF. For the CDR3, the DNA is TGTGCCAGCAGTTTCCCCTCCCACTTCCTATCCCTAGGGACAGGGGACAATGAGCAGTTCTTC.

The rearrangement links TRBV9 to TRBJ2-7; D might be TRBD2 (5 bases). This CDR3 has 16 amino acids. Germline lookup yields CDR1 SGDLS and CDR2 YYNGEE. Trimming took off 4 bases at V and 0 bases at J, with 17 bases between the two ends. CDR3 sequence reads: CASSPTGSRSSYEQYF. The CDR3 nucleotides are TGTGCCAGCAGCCCAACGGGATCTCGAAGCTCCTACGAGCAGTACTTC. Drawing the rest from reference TRBV9 and TRBJ2-7, the complete variable domain is DSGVTQTPKHLITATGQRVTLRCSPRSGDLSVYWYQQSLDQGLQFLIQYYNGEERAKGNILERFSAQQFPDLHSELNLSSLELGDSALYFCASSPTGSRSSYEQYFGPGTRLTVT.

V usage is TRBV7-9 and J usage is TRBJ2-5, with 7 bases aligning to TRBD1. Trimming removed 0 bases from V and 5 bases from J; junction bases left unmatched: 12. Germline V CDR1 and CDR2: SEHNR, FQNEAQ (reference sequence). This CDR3 spans 17 amino acids. CDR3 loop: CASSLAIEGAPRETQYF. The CDR3 DNA reads as TGTGCCAGCAGCTTAGCGATCGAGGGGGCGCCGCGGGAGACCCAGTACTTC.

This chain joins TRBV4-2 and TRBJ1-2; D uncertain. The germline CDR1 and CDR2 sequences are LGHNA and YNFKEQ. V was trimmed by 7 bases and J by 0 bases, leaving 15 bases between them. The CDR3 consists of 15 residues. The CDR3 nucleotides are TGTGCCAGCACCGGTTTTGGGGAGCCTAACTATGGCTACACCTTC. It specifies CASTGFGEPNYGYTF.

The chain carries TRBV2 and TRBJ2-3; possible D gene TRBD2, 5 bases. Germline lookup yields CDR1 SNHLY and CDR2 FYNNEI. The CDR3 consists of 11 residues. Trimming took 8 bases from V and 5 from J, leaving 8 bases between them. For the CDR3, the DNA is TGTGCCAGCGTGAGGGTAGATACGCAGTATTTT. Protein product: CASVRVDTQYF.

This rearrangement joins TRBV27 to TRBJ2-5; a possible D gene is TRBD1 (6 bases). Germline CDR1 is MNHEY and CDR2 is SMNVEV (reference sequence). The CDR3 loop spans 12 amino acids. Trimming pared 8 bases from V and 7 bases from J, leaving 14 bases between. The CDR3 here is CASETRGGTQYF. CDR3 sequence (DNA): TGTGCCAGCGAAACAAGAGGGGGGACCCAGTACTTC.

This chain's CDR3 is CASSPPGRRPPGYTF. Here the CDR3 DNA reads TGTGCCAGCAGCCCACCGGGTAGGAGACCCCCTGGCTACACCTTC. V usage is TRBV5-6 and J usage is TRBJ1-2; D gene uncertain. The CDR3 is made up of 15 amino acids. Trimming removed 4 bases at V and 7 bases at J, with 20 bases between. Germline V gene sequence: CDR1 SGHDT, CDR2 YYEEEE. Using reference TRBV5-6 and TRBJ1-2 for the parts outside the CDR3, the full variable domain is DAGVTQSPTHLIKTRGQQVTLRCSPKSGHDTVSWYQQALGQGPQFIFQYYEEEERQRGNFPDRFSGHQFPNYSSELNVNALLLGDSALYLCASSPPGRRPPGYTFGSGTRLTVV.